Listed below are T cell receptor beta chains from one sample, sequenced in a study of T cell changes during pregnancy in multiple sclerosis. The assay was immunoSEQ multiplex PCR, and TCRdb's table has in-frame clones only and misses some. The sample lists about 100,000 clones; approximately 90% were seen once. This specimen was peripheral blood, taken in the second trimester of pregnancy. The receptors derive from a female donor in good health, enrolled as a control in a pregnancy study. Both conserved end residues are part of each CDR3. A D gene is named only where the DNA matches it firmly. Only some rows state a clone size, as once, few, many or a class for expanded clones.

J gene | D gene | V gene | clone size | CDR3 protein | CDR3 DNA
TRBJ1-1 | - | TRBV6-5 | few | CASSSTGSTTEAFF | TGTGCCAGCAGTTCCACAGGGTCTACCACTGAAGCTTTCTTT
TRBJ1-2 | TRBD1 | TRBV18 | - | CASSPLDREPPSNYGYTF | TGTGCCAGCTCACCCCTCGACAGGGAACCACCCTCTAACTATGGCTACACCTTC
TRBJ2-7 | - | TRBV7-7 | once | CASSPRGSYEQYF | TGTGCTAGCAGCCCCCGGGGGAGCTACGAGCAGTACTTC
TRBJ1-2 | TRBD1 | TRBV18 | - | CASSPSGTGSYGYTF | TGTGCCAGCTCACCTTCGGGGACAGGGAGCTATGGCTACACCTTC
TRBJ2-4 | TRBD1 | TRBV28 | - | CASSLDRGRYAKNIQYF | TGTGCCAGCAGTTTGGACAGGGGGAGGTATGCCAAAAACATTCAGTACTTC
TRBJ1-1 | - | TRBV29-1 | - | CSLHTTGLGGNTEAFF | TGCAGCCTACACACAACAGGGCTCGGAGGAAACACTGAAGCTTTCTTT
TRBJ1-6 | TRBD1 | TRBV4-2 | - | CASSPRHGTDNSPLHF | TGTGCCAGCAGCCCCCGACACGGGACAGATAATTCACCCCTCCACTTT
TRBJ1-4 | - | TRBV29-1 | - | CSVQTELGEKLFF | TGCAGCGTCCAGACAGAACTTGGTGAAAAACTGTTTTTT
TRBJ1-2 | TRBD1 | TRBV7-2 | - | CASTRTGGNYGYTF | TGTGCCAGCACTCGGACAGGGGGTAACTATGGCTACACCTTC
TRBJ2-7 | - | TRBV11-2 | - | CASSPQGSYEQYF | TGTGCCAGCAGCCCCCAGGGTTCCTACGAGCAGTACTTC
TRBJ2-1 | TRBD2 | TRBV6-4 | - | CASSDSVAGPRPQFF | TGTGCCAGCAGTGACTCGGTAGCGGGACCACGCCCGCAGTTCTTC
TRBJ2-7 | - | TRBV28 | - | CASSSNGASYEQYF | TGTGCCAGCAGTTCCAACGGAGCCTCCTACGAGCAGTACTTC
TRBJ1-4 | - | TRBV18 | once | CASSPATNEKLFF | TGTGCCAGCTCCCCTGCAACTAATGAAAAACTGTTTTTT
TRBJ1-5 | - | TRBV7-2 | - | CASSQTTGSQPQHF | TGTGCCAGCAGCCAAACTACAGGGAGTCAGCCCCAGCATTTT
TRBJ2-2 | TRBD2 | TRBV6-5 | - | CASSSFAGVSTGELFF | TGTGCCAGCAGTTCCTTCGCGGGAGTCAGCACCGGGGAGCTGTTTTTT
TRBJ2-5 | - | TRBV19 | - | CASSSQNTETQYF | TGTGCCAGTAGTTCCCAGAATACCGAGACCCAGTACTTC
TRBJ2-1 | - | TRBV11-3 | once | CASSPGAGFTNKYGEQFF | TGTGCCAGCAGCCCCGGAGCCGGATTCACGAACAAATACGGTGAGCAGTTCTTC
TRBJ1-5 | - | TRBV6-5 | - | CASSYGPKDQPQHF | TGTGCCAGCAGTTACGGCCCAAAAGATCAGCCCCAGCATTTT
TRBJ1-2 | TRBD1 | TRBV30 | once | CAWSLRGPNYGYTF | TGTGCCTGGAGTCTCAGGGGGCCCAACTATGGCTACACCTTC
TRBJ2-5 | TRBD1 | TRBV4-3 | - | CASSHTGTGGAGTQYF | TGCGCCAGCAGCCACACCGGGACAGGGGGCGCGGGGACCCAGTACTTC
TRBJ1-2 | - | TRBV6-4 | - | CASSDSTEGGGYTF | TGTGCCAGCAGTGACTCGACGGAGGGAGGTGGCTACACCTTC
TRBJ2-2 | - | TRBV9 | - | CASSASGIITGELFF | TGTGCCAGCAGCGCGTCAGGGATTATCACCGGGGAGCTGTTTTTT
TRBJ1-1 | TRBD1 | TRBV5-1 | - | CASSIWDRGVTEAFF | TGCGCCAGCAGCATATGGGACAGGGGGGTCACTGAAGCTTTCTTT
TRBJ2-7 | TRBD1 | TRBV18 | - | CASSLGQGGPEQYF | TGTGCCAGCTCACTCGGACAGGGGGGACCCGAGCAGTACTTC
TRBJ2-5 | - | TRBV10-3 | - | CAIKPTGDTQETQYF | TGTGCCATCAAACCGACAGGAGACACCCAAGAGACCCAGTACTTC
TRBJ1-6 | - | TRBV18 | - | CASSPADYNSPLHF | TGTGCCAGCTCACCGGCAGATTATAATTCACCCCTCCACTTT
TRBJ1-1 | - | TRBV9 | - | CASSQAGSPTEAFF | TGTGCCAGCAGCCAAGCCGGGTCCCCCACTGAAGCTTTCTTT
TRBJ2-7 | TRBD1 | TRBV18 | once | CASSSDRGLYEQYF | TGTGCCAGCTCATCGGACAGGGGGCTATACGAGCAGTACTTC
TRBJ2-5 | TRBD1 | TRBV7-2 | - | CASSMGQGAETQYF | TGTGCCAGCAGCATGGGACAGGGGGCAGAGACCCAGTACTTC
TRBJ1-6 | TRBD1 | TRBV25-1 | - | CASSADRGPYNSPLHF | TGTGCCAGCAGTGCAGACAGGGGCCCCTATAATTCACCCCTCCACTTT
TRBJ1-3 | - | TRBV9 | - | CASTDPSQGRGIGNTIYF | TGTGCCAGCACGGACCCCTCACAAGGCAGGGGTATAGGAAACACCATATATTTT
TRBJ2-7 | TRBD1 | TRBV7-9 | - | CASSLRTGSYEQYF | TGTGCCAGCAGCCTACGGACAGGTTCCTACGAGCAGTACTTC
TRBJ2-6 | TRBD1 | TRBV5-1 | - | CASSSGQGLYPSGANVLTF | TGCGCCAGCAGCTCGGGACAGGGTCTTTACCCCTCTGGGGCCAACGTCCTGACTTTC
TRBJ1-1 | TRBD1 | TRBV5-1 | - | CASSYYRGRAEAFF | TGCGCCAGCAGCTATTACAGGGGTCGGGCTGAAGCTTTCTTT
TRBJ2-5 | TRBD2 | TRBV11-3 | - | CASSLDPGLAGEETQYF | TGTGCCAGCAGCTTAGATCCGGGACTAGCGGGGGAAGAGACCCAGTACTTC
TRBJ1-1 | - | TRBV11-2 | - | CASSSTGRSTEAFF | TGTGCCAGCAGCTCTACAGGCAGGTCCACTGAAGCTTTCTTT
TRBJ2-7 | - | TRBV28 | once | CASSWSVVGYEQYF | TGTGCCAGCAGTTGGAGTGTCGTTGGGTACGAGCAGTACTTC
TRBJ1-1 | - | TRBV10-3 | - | CAISSITGNTEAFF | TGTGCCATCAGTAGTATTACAGGGAACACTGAAGCTTTCTTT
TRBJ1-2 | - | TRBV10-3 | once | CAITHSGGDLGYTF | TGTGCCATCACCCATTCTGGGGGCGATTTGGGCTACACCTTC
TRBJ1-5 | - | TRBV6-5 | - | CASSFSGIAYQHF | TGTGCCAGCAGTTTCTCCGGGATAGCCTACCAGCATTTT
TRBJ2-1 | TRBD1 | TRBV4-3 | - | CASSQEGQGYNEQFF | TGCGCCAGCAGCCAAGAGGGACAGGGATACAATGAGCAGTTCTTC
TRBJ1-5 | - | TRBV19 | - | CASSSSVDQPQHF | TGTGCCAGTAGTTCCTCCGTTGATCAGCCCCAGCATTTT
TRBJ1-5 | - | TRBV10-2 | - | CASSIQAGQPQHF | TGCGCCAGCAGCATTCAGGCGGGTCAGCCCCAGCATTTT
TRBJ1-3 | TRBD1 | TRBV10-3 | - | CAISGQGSGNTIYF | TGTGCCATCAGTGGACAGGGGAGCGGAAACACCATATATTTT
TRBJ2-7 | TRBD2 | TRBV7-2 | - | CASSLASGGFSSYEQYF | TGTGCCAGCAGCTTGGCTAGCGGGGGCTTCAGCTCCTACGAGCAGTACTTC
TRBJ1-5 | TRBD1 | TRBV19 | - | CASSRQGGQPQHF | TGTGCCAGTAGCCGACAGGGTGGCCAGCCCCAGCATTTT
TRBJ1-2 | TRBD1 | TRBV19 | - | CASTDRAEGYTF | TGTGCCAGTACCGACAGGGCGGAGGGCTACACCTTC
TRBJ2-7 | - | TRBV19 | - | CASSIGRENEQYF | TGTGCCAGTAGTATCGGCAGGGAAAACGAGCAGTACTTC
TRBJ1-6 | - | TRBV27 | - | CASSPTRGKYNSPLHF | TGTGCCAGCAGTCCCACCCGGGGGAAGTATAATTCACCCCTCCACTTT